This T cell receptor (beta chain) was captured in a study of siplizumab effects on memory and regulatory T cells. General study points: Versus over 25% in controls, the mappable alloreactive CD4+ clones averaged 68.8% Treg-derived with siplizumab. Whether proliferating Tregs in siplizumab cultures suppress was not functionally confirmed. Naive T cells were seemingly more diverse than memory cells, and major contributions to the alloresponse seemed to be made by them.

Germline V gene lookup returns CDR1 SGHRS and CDR2 YFSETQ. The CDR3 sequence is 15 residues long. V was cut by 0 bases and J by 4 bases, with 13 bases left in between. Assay used: immunoSEQ multiplex PCR; TCRdb lists only in-frame clones, some missing. The sample consists of 100,000 or so clones, under 95% of them appearing once. Comments on this clone: The antigen is not known.

The chain has TRBV5-1 and TRBJ1-1, with a tentative D call TRBD1 (5 bases). The source of this sequence is a human donor in good health. The sequenced sample was Tregs sorted from blood. The CDR3: CASSLAKGPITEAFF. The CDR3 DNA reads as TGCGCCAGCAGCTTGGCCAAGGGACCGATCACTGAAGCTTTCTTT.